This record looks at one TCR beta chain sequence and its context. The final CDR3 position lacks the conserved phenylalanine or tryptophan, pointing to a likely read error. The data were obtained in a study of tumor and adjacent non-tumor tissue in lung cancer. Across the whole study: Patients comprised 12 adenocarcinoma, a couple of squamous cell carcinoma and 1 small cell lung cancer. On average, productive TCRbeta reads reached about 4.17 million per sample.

Germline V gives CDR1 MNHEY, CDR2 SVGAGI. The V end was cut by 0 bases, the J end by 0 bases, with 9 bases between. The CDR3 extends over 16 amino acids. The library came from three nested PCR rounds adapted from ARM-PCR protocols. Each CDR3 protein gets one entry after TCRdb re-called the multiplex PCR reads with MiXCR. The sample lists approximately 100,000 distinct CDR3 sequences, approximately 60% seen once, with 15% to 20% in the top ten. RNA was extracted from bulk tissue without any cell sorting. This non-tumor lung sample came from over 3 cm beyond the tumor edge. This clonotype was sampled from a man aged 25 to 40 with non-small cell lung cancer. V gene TRBV6-5 combines with J gene TRBJ1-5; D remains ambiguous. Sequenced sample: distant non-tumor lung tissue. In nucleotides, the CDR3 is TGTGCCAGCAGTTACTCCCCGTTTAATAGCAATCAGCCCCAGCATTTA. Translating it yields CASSYSPFNSNQPQHL.